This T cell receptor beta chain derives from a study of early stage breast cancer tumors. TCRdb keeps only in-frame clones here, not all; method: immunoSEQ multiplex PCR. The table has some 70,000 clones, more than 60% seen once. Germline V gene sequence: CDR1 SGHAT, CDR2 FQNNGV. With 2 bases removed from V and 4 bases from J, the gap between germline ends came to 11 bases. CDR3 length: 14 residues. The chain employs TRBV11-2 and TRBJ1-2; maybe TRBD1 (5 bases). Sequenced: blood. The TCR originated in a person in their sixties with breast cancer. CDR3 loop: CASSLRDGTYGYTF. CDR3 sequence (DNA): TGTGCCAGCAGCTTAAGGGACGGGACCTATGGCTACACCTTC.